Shown below are 20 T cell receptor beta chains from a single sample sequenced in a study of CD8 T cells in ankylosing spondylitis. These receptors' antigens are unknown. Study results and limitations: Blood of patients with ankylosing spondylitis appeared to be characterized by a TCR beta motif of eight highly homologous variants.

TCRdb fed the 5' RACE reads into MiXCR, producing one record per CDR3 protein. The repertoire holds about 390,000 distinct CDR3 sequences, with approximately 20% as singletons. Sequencing input: blood, either unsorted or a sorted T cell fraction (not recorded which). Receptor source: a male donor with ankylosing spondylitis.

The chain recombines TRBV29-1 with TRBJ2-1, with 12 nucleotides matching TRBD2. CDR3 length equals 14 residues. Germline loops: CDR1 SQVTM, CDR2 ANQGSEA. V dropped 5 bases and J dropped 3; count of bases not matched to a gene: 2. The CDR3 loop reads CSVTGLAGYNEQFF. As DNA, the CDR3 is TGCAGCGTTACGGGACTAGCGGGCTACAATGAGCAGTTCTTC.

Only a few counts were recorded for this clonotype. The chain couples TRBV6-1 to TRBJ2-2, with 8 bases that match TRBD1. This CDR3 has 15 amino acids. The germline V gene encodes CDR1 MNHNS and CDR2 SASEGT. The J segment lost 1 base and the V segment lost 6 bases, leaving 4 bases of the junction unmatched. CDR3 bases: TGTGCCAGCAGCGCTGGACAGGGGAACACCGGGGAGCTGTTTTTT. This gives the protein CASSAGQGNTGELFF.

This clonotype has only a few counts. The chain links TRBV20-1 to TRBJ2-1; 12 bases map to TRBD2. This CDR3 spans 13 amino acids. Per the germline V gene, CDR1 is DFQATT and CDR2 is SNEGSKA (reference sequence). V gave up 4 bases and J gave up 9 bases; unmatched junction bases: 4. The CDR3 region is CSATRTSGIEQFF. CDR3 bases: TGCAGTGCTACCAGGACTAGCGGGATTGAGCAGTTCTTC.

This clonotype was picked up a small number of times. CDR3 DNA: TGCGCCAGCAGCCGAACGAGGGAGGGCCAAGAGACCCAGTACTTC. Protein sequence: CASSRTREGQETQYF. The genes are TRBV4-1 and TRBJ2-5, with 7 bases aligning to TRBD2. Germline loops: CDR1 MGHRA, CDR2 YSYEKL. The CDR3 length is 15 residues. V trimming: 4 bases; J trimming: 1 base; junction bases outside the gene matches: 6.

The sample holds a few counts of this clonotype. The chain combines TRBV6-5 with TRBJ2-6; D remains ambiguous. This CDR3 is built from 17 residues. CDR1 and CDR2 from the germline V gene are MNHEY and SVGAGI. Between the trimmed V and J ends, which lost 4 bases and 2 bases, there was a span of 15 bases. The CDR3 DNA follows: TGTGCCAGCAGTTCTATTACGATCTCTCCTGGGGCCAACGTCCTGACTTTC. Its translation is CASSSITISPGANVLTF.

This clonotype was picked up one time. The gene calls are TRBV12-3 or TRBV12-4 and TRBJ2-1, with 11 bases fitting TRBD2. J gave up 6 bases and V 1 base, and 8 bases lay outside the gene matches. CDR3 size: 17 residues. The CDR3 region is CASSLGVLAGGSNEQFF. The CDR3 DNA follows: TGTGCCAGCAGTTTAGGAGTCCTAGCGGGAGGCTCCAATGAGCAGTTCTTC.

This sequence joins TRBV6-1 and TRBJ2-1; either TRBD1 or TRBD2 may fit D (5 bases each). V shed 8 bases and J shed 5 bases, with 16 bases lying between them. This CDR3 spans 14 amino acids. CDR1 and CDR2 from the germline V gene are MNHNS and SASEGT. The CDR3 reads CASSLERDHNEQFF. The CDR3 bases are TGTGCCAGCTCTCTGGAGAGGGACCACAATGAGCAGTTCTTC.

This chain joins TRBV29-1 and TRBJ2-1; 7 bases fit TRBD2. V gave up 7 bases and J gave up 8 bases; unmatched junction bases: 11. CDR3 length: 13 amino acids. The germline CDR1 and CDR2 sequences are SQVTM and ANQGSEA. The CDR3 region is CSALTSRIDEQFF. Here the CDR3 DNA reads TGCAGCGCACTGACTAGCCGGATCGATGAGCAGTTCTTC.

This clonotype was detected only a few times. The rearrangement joins TRBV27 to TRBJ2-1; D gene uncertain. CDR1 and CDR2 (germline): MNHEY, SMNVEV (reference sequence). Trimming removed 2 bases at V and 2 bases at J, with 7 bases between. The CDR3 loop spans 14 amino acids. This CDR3 is CASSLGNAYNEQFF. As DNA, the CDR3 is TGTGCCAGCAGTTTAGGTAATGCCTACAATGAGCAGTTCTTC.

This sequence joins TRBV6-1 and TRBJ1-1; D is unclear. Trimming stripped 6 bases from V and 6 bases from J, with 17 bases between. The CDR3 loop spans 14 amino acids. The V gene's germline CDR1 is MNHNS and CDR2 SASEGT. The CDR3 sequence is CASRVRPRVAEAFF. For the CDR3, the DNA is TGTGCCAGCAGAGTAAGACCCCGGGTTGCTGAAGCTTTCTTT.

In its sample, this clonotype was seen many times. The chain recombines TRBV7-8 with TRBJ2-5; 8 positions agree with TRBD2. The CDR3 extends over 15 amino acids. V lost 4 bases to trimming and J lost 2 bases; unmatched junction nucleotides: 6. Germline lookup yields CDR1 SGHVS and CDR2 FQNEAQ. The CDR3 DNA is TGTGCCAGCAGCTCGGGGTTAGCGGGACAAGAGACCCAGTACTTC. Residues: CASSSGLAGQETQYF.

In this sample, this clonotype turned up a few times. The rearrangement uses TRBV28 and TRBJ1-1, with 10 bases fitting TRBD1. This CDR3 comprises 13 residues. Looked up from germline, CDR1 is MDHEN and CDR2 is SYDVKM. The ends lost 5 bases at V and 12 bases at J; junction bases unmatched: 9. The CDR3 spells CASSRQGAGNTFF. The CDR3 region has the DNA TGTGCCAGCAGTCGACAGGGGGCGGGGAACACTTTCTTT. Together with reference TRBV28 and TRBJ1-1, the CDR3 gives the full variable domain: DVKVTQSSRYLVKRTGEKVFLECVQDMDHENMFWYRQDPGLGLRLIYFSYDVKMKEKGDIPEGYSVSREKKERFSLILESASTNQTSMYLCASSRQGAGNTFFGQGTRLTVV.

This sequence joins TRBV10-3 and TRBJ1-1; 8 nucleotides agree with TRBD1. CDR3 length: 13 amino acids. Per germline, CDR1 ENHRY and CDR2 SYGVKD. The V segment lost 10 bases and the J segment 5 bases; nucleotides outside the gene matches: 9. The CDR3 protein is CATVQGAWTEAFF. In nucleotides, the CDR3 is TGTGCCACCGTTCAGGGGGCCTGGACTGAAGCTTTCTTT.

This clonotype was counted only a few times. The rearrangement uses TRBV4-1 and TRBJ2-5, with 7 bases fitting TRBD1. The CDR3 has 14 amino acids. Looked up from germline, CDR1 is MGHRA and CDR2 is YSYEKL. The V segment lost 1 base and the J segment 7 bases; nucleotides outside the gene matches: 6. CDR3 amino acids: CASSQVDRVGTQYF. CDR3 bases: TGCGCCAGCAGCCAAGTTGACAGGGTAGGGACCCAGTACTTC.

In its sample, this clonotype was seen many times. The chain carries TRBV29-1 and TRBJ1-1; 7 bases are shared with TRBD1. V trimming: 7 bases; J trimming: 1 base; junction bases outside the gene matches: 6. CDR1 SQVTM and CDR2 ANQGSEA come from the germline V gene. This CDR3 has 13 residues. CDR3 DNA sequence: TGCAGCGCAGGACAGGAGAAGAACACTGAAGCTTTCTTT. Translating gives CSAGQEKNTEAFF.

This clonotype was seen only a few times. V is TRBV5-1 and J is TRBJ2-6; D is ambiguous. The CDR3 extends over 17 amino acids. The germline gives CDR1 SGHRS, CDR2 YFSETQ. Trimming took 2 bases from V and 0 from J, leaving 12 bases between them. The CDR3 region is CASSLRVENSGANVLTF. In DNA form, the CDR3 reads TGCGCCAGCAGCTTAAGGGTTGAAAACTCTGGGGCCAACGTCCTGACTTTC.

The genes are TRBV7-9 and TRBJ1-3, with 8 bases lining up with TRBD1. CDR3 size: 17 residues. Per the germline V gene, CDR1 is SEHNR and CDR2 is FQNEAQ (reference sequence). After removal of 5 bases from V and 0 bases from J, the junction contained 9 bases not matched to a gene. The CDR3 nucleotides read TGTGCCAGCAGCCATAGACAGGGGTCCGTCTCTGGAAACACCATATATTTT. It translates to CASSHRQGSVSGNTIYF.

The V and J genes are TRBV10-3 and TRBJ2-1, with 12 positions matching TRBD1. The germline CDR1 and CDR2 sequences are ENHRY and SYGVKD. The CDR3 sequence is 16 residues long. Trimming at V came to 6 bases and at J to 5 bases, leaving 8 bases not matched to a gene. In nucleotides, the CDR3 is TGTGCCATCAGCTTGGGACAGGGGGCGGAAGACAATGAGCAGTTCTTC. Its translation is CAISLGQGAEDNEQFF.

V is TRBV29-1 and J is TRBJ1-5; 7 positions match TRBD1. The length of the CDR3 is 12 residues. Germline V lookup: CDR1 SQVTM, CDR2 ANQGSEA. Germline trimming cut 4 bases from V and 6 bases from J; bases unmatched to any gene: 3. The CDR3 sequence is CSVASGGQPQHF. The DNA of the CDR3 is TGCAGCGTTGCCTCAGGGGGTCAGCCCCAGCATTTT. Complete variable domain (other parts from reference TRBV29-1 and TRBJ1-5): SAVISQKPSRDICQRGTSLTIQCQVDSQVTMMFWYRQQPGQSLTLIATANQGSEATYESGFVIDKFPISRPNLTFSTLTVSNMSPEDSSIYLCSVASGGQPQHFGDGTRLSIL.

The table lists this clonotype with a few counts. The chain employs TRBV3-1 and TRBJ2-1; unclear D gene. The germline V gene encodes CDR1 LGHDT and CDR2 YNNKEL (reference sequence). Trimming removed 0 bases at V and 4 bases at J, with 10 bases between. The CDR3 is 15 residues long. The CDR3 region has the DNA TGTGCCAGCAGCCAAGATCGTGACGAATACAATGAGCAGTTCTTC. Amino acids: CASSQDRDEYNEQFF.